This T cell receptor (beta chain) was identified in a study of shared T cell receptors in the human thymus. This clone was counted a single time. Trimming cost V 0 bases and J 5 bases; bases outside gene matches: 15. CDR1 LNHNV and CDR2 YYDKDF come from the germline V gene (reference sequence). The CDR3 totals 18 residues. Assay: immunoSEQ multiplex PCR; the TCRdb copy retains only in-frame clones and omits some. The sample has 700,000 or so clones, roughly 88% seen once. Separately, the same data were catalogued under a study of human thymus T cells. From that second work: In corrective heart surgery, resections were taken, and these provided the thymus tissue. Related research described strongly overlapping thymic repertoires in unrelated people.

The sequencing sample was made of thymocytes. The chain joins TRBV15 to TRBJ2-5, with 7 bases aligning to TRBD1. The receptor was derived from a girl under three years old with a congenital heart defect. The CDR3 reads CATSRDRATFRGPETQYF. In DNA, the CDR3 is TGTGCCACCAGCAGAGATCGTGCAACCTTTAGGGGGCCGGAGACCCAGTACTTC. The full variable domain, completed using reference TRBV15 and TRBJ2-5, is DAMVIQNPRYQVTQFGKPVTLSCSQTLNHNVMYWYQQKSSQAPKLLFHYYDKDFNNEADTPDNFQSRRPNTSFCFLDIRSPGLGDTAMYLCATSRDRATFRGPETQYFGPGTRLLVL.